One and the same sample provided the 29 T cell receptor beta chains below, sequenced in a study of response to subunit inactivated influenza vaccine. Each CDR3 protein is one row after TCRdb ran MiXCR on the RT-PCR reads. The repertoire holds about 500,000 distinct CDR3 sequences, with approximately 12% as singletons. The specimen comprised PBMCs from blood, sampled 45 days after vaccination. The receptor source for this set is a man aged 50-60 years who received an inactivated influenza vaccine.

Comment on this clonotype: One junction end does not reproduce the germline sequence, and a read error may be involved. The V and J genes are TRBV7-2 and TRBJ2-3, with 8 nucleotides matching TRBD1. The CDR3 length is 14 residues. CDR1 SGHTA and CDR2 FQGNSA come from the germline V gene. The DNA for the CDR3 is TGTCCCAGCAGTTCTGACAGGGGAACAGATACGCAGTATTTT. Translation: CPSSSDRGTDTQYF.

This clonotype was found many times. The chain combines TRBV20-1 with TRBJ2-7; D unresolved. Trimming shortened V by 3 bases and J by 2 bases, and 5 bases separated the two germline ends. The germline V gene encodes CDR1 DFQATT and CDR2 SNEGSKA (reference sequence). This CDR3 region has 11 residues. Here the CDR3 DNA reads TGCAGTGCTAGCAGGCCCTACGAGCAGTACTTC. This gives the protein CSASRPYEQYF.

This clonotype was seen repeatedly, ten times or more. The J gene is TRBJ2-1, the V gene TRBV5-1; D might be TRBD2 (6 bases). The CDR3 length is 15 residues. The germline V gene encodes CDR1 SGHRS and CDR2 YFSETQ. Trimming cost V 0 bases and J 4 bases, with 11 bases left between them. The CDR3 DNA follows: TGCGCCAGCAGCTTGGGAGCGGGCGCTTACAATGAGCAGTTCTTC. Protein sequence: CASSLGAGAYNEQFF.

This rearrangement joins TRBV20-1 to TRBJ2-1; D is undetermined. V shed 0 bases and J shed 7 bases, with 13 bases lying between them. In germline, CDR1 is DFQATT, CDR2 SNEGSKA (reference sequence). This CDR3 has 14 amino acids. DNA of the CDR3: TGCAGTGCTAGAGAGCCGGCCATGGGGAATGAGCAGTTCTTC. Residues: CSAREPAMGNEQFF.

At least ten counts were recorded for this clonotype. Here the CDR3 DNA reads TGCGCCAGCAGCTTGGTTGCTAGCGGGGGCCTCACTTCCTACGAGCAGTACTTC. This translates into CASSLVASGGLTSYEQYF. The rearrangement links TRBV5-1 to TRBJ2-7, with 10 bases that match TRBD2. Trimming took 0 bases from V and 1 from J; bases not matched to a gene: 10. Looked up from germline, CDR1 is SGHRS and CDR2 is YFSETQ. The CDR3 extends over 18 amino acids.

Only a few counts were recorded for this clonotype. This chain connects TRBV5-1 to TRBJ1-1; maybe TRBD1 (6 bases). The germline V gene encodes CDR1 SGHRS and CDR2 YFSETQ. The CDR3 sequence is 13 residues long. Trimming shortened V by 5 bases and J by 3 bases, and 11 bases separated the two germline ends. This CDR3 reads CASSRQADTEAFF. CDR3 coding DNA: TGCGCCAGCAGTCGACAGGCGGACACTGAAGCTTTCTTT.

The sample holds a few counts of this clonotype. V and J are TRBV20-1 and TRBJ1-5, with D perhaps matching TRBD1 (5 bases). This CDR3 region has 13 residues. From germline, CDR1 is DFQATT and CDR2 SNEGSKA (reference sequence). Trimming removed 0 bases from V and 6 bases from J, with 9 bases in between. CDR3 residues: CSARDGGSQPQHF. CDR3 nucleotides: TGCAGTGCTAGAGATGGGGGTAGTCAGCCCCAGCATTTT.

This clonotype was seen a handful of times. The chain is built from TRBV10-3 and TRBJ1-3; TRBD1 is a possible D gene (6 bases). The V gene's germline CDR1 is ENHRY and CDR2 SYGVKD. V was shortened by 6 bases and J by 3 bases, with 18 bases between the two germline ends. The CDR3 consists of 16 residues. The CDR3 reads CAIRSSGAPNGNTIYF. As DNA, the CDR3 is TGTGCCATCAGGTCCTCGGGGGCCCCCAATGGAAACACCATATATTTT.

The chain employs TRBV29-1 and TRBJ2-2, with 8 bases identical to TRBD2. The V gene end was trimmed by 2 bases and the J gene end by 7 bases; junction bases not matched to a gene: 6. The CDR3 has 14 residues. Germline lookup yields CDR1 SQVTM and CDR2 ANQGSEA. The CDR3 DNA follows: TGCAGCGTTGAATTCGGGGGGGCCGGCGGGGAGCTGTTTTTT. Its translation is CSVEFGGAGGELFF.

This clonotype was detected ten times or more. The chain recombines TRBV19 with TRBJ1-1; no definite D call. The V end was cut by 3 bases, the J end by 1 base, with 9 bases between. This CDR3 contains 14 residues. Per germline, CDR1 LNHDA and CDR2 SQIVND (reference sequence). This chain's CDR3 is CASSMAGGNTEAFF. Written as DNA, the CDR3 is TGTGCCAGTAGTATGGCCGGAGGGAACACTGAAGCTTTCTTT.

This clonotype has only a few counts. CDR3 residues: CASSYIGDGLKLFF. For the CDR3, the DNA is TGTGCCAGCAGTTACATTGGGGACGGCCTAAAACTGTTTTTT. The V gene is TRBV6-5, the J gene TRBJ1-4; D is possibly TRBD1 (5 bases). From germline, CDR1 is MNHEY and CDR2 SVGAGI. The V and J ends lost 2 bases and 10 bases respectively, with 14 bases between them. There are 14 residues in the CDR3.

The table lists this clonotype with a few counts. The V call is TRBV7-8, the J call TRBJ2-3, with TRBD2 matching over 8 bases. Trimming took 2 bases from V and 4 from J; bases not matched to a gene: 8. From germline, CDR1 is SGHVS and CDR2 FQNEAQ. The CDR3 has 16 amino acids. In DNA, the CDR3 is TGTGCCAGCAGCTTAATGTCGGGAGGGCCTTCAGATACGCAGTATTTT. Protein sequence: CASSLMSGGPSDTQYF.

This clonotype occurred many times. The chain is built from TRBV5-1 and TRBJ2-7; a weak D match, TRBD1 (6 bases). The CDR3 runs to 13 residues. V lost 0 bases, J lost 2 bases, and 6 bases lay in between. Germline CDR1 SGHRS, CDR2 YFSETQ. CDR3 sequence reads: CASSLDRAYEQYF. As DNA, the CDR3 is TGCGCCAGCAGCTTGGACAGGGCCTACGAGCAGTACTTC. Filled out from reference TRBV5-1 and TRBJ2-7, the complete variable domain reads KAGVTQTPRYLIKTRGQQVTLSCSPISGHRSVSWYQQTPGQGLQFLFEYFSETQRNKGNFPGRFSGRQFSNSRSEMNVSTLELGDSALYLCASSLDRAYEQYFGPGTRLTVT.

In this sample, this clonotype turned up a few times. V usage is TRBV28 and J usage is TRBJ2-3; 13 bases are a match to TRBD2. The germline V gene has CDR1 MDHEN and CDR2 SYDVKM. There are 16 residues in the CDR3. The J segment lost 2 bases and the V segment lost 5 bases, leaving 4 bases of the junction unmatched. CDR3 coding DNA: TGTGCCAGCAGTCCCACTAGCGGGAGGGACACAGATACGCAGTATTTT. This translates into CASSPTSGRDTDTQYF.

This clonotype was seen many times. The chain is built from TRBV29-1 and TRBJ2-3; tentatively, D is TRBD1 (6 bases). From germline, CDR1 is SQVTM and CDR2 ANQGSEA. The CDR3 is 12 residues long. V lost 4 bases, J lost 3 bases, and 8 bases lay in between. Here the CDR3 reads CSVGGGTDTQYF. The CDR3 nucleotides read TGCAGCGTTGGAGGGGGAACAGATACGCAGTATTTT.

CDR3 DNA: TGTGCCAGCAGGCACCAGGCGGGTGTCTCTGGAAACACCATATATTTT. This encodes CASRHQAGVSGNTIYF. V and J are TRBV6-1 and TRBJ1-3, with D unclear. Germline CDR1 is MNHNS and CDR2 is SASEGT. Deletions cut 6 bases from V and 0 bases from J, with 15 bases between. CDR3 length: 16 residues.

The rearrangement uses TRBV3-1 and TRBJ2-3; TRBD1 is a possible D gene (6 bases). CDR3 size: 14 residues. V lost 3 bases and J 4 bases, leaving 11 bases between the germline ends. CDR1 and CDR2 (germline): LGHDT, YNNKEL (reference sequence). Here the CDR3 DNA reads TGTGCCAGCAGCCAGCCAGGACAGTCAGATACGCAGTATTTT. This gives the protein CASSQPGQSDTQYF.

There are many counts of this clonotype. This chain joins TRBV20-1 and TRBJ2-7; 7 nucleotides agree with TRBD1. J gave up 1 base and V 3 bases, and 15 bases lay outside the gene matches. The length of the CDR3 is 17 residues. Germline-derived CDR1 and CDR2 are DFQATT and SNEGSKA (reference sequence). The CDR3 is CSARQIGLRDSSYEQYF. CDR3 bases: TGCAGTGCTAGGCAGATTGGGCTCCGGGACAGTTCCTACGAGCAGTACTTC.

This clonotype showed up just a few times. The chain combines TRBV7-9 with TRBJ2-7; TRBD2 agrees at 11 bases. The CDR3 spans 15 residues. J gave up 6 bases and V 1 base, and 5 bases lay outside the gene matches. CDR1 is SEHNR and CDR2 is FQNEAQ in the germline V gene (reference sequence). The DNA for the CDR3 is TGTGCCAGCAGCTTAGAGCCTAGCGGGAGGCCCGAGCAGTACTTC. This sequence encodes CASSLEPSGRPEQYF.

This clonotype was observed at least ten times. The chain joins TRBV20-1 to TRBJ2-7, with D possibly being TRBD2 (6 bases). V was trimmed by 0 bases and J by 2 bases, leaving 17 bases between them. The germline CDR1 and CDR2 sequences are DFQATT and SNEGSKA (reference sequence). The CDR3 length is 16 residues. CDR3 sequence reads: CSARDQEGRRPYEQYF. The CDR3 nucleotides read TGCAGTGCTAGAGATCAGGAGGGACGGAGGCCCTACGAGCAGTACTTC.

The chain recombines TRBV7-3 with TRBJ2-1, with TRBD2 identical over 7 bases. The V and J ends lost 6 bases and 6 bases, in that order; junction bases with no gene match: 8. Germline V gene data show CDR1 as SGHTA and CDR2 as FQGTGA. The CDR3 covers 14 residues. In DNA form, the CDR3 reads TGTGCCAGCAGTCGACTAGCCCTGGGCAATGAGCAGTTCTTC. This sequence encodes CASSRLALGNEQFF. The whole variable domain, remainder taken from reference TRBV7-3 and TRBJ2-1, is GAGVSQTPSNKVTEKGKYVELRCDPISGHTALYWYRQSLGQGPEFLIYFQGTGAADDSGLPNDRFFAVRPEGSVSTLKIQRTERGDSAVYLCASSRLALGNEQFFGPGTRLTVL.

This clonotype was found a few times. This chain connects TRBV29-1 to TRBJ1-1; 10 bases align to TRBD1. This CDR3 region has 12 residues. CDR1 SQVTM and CDR2 ANQGSEA come from the germline V gene. The V and J ends lost 7 bases and 5 bases, in that order; junction bases with no gene match: 4. CDR3 sequence: CSARDRGTEAFF. The CDR3 region has the DNA TGCAGCGCCAGGGACAGGGGAACTGAAGCTTTCTTT.

This clonotype was observed at least ten times. V gene TRBV20-1 combines with J gene TRBJ2-1; possibly TRBD1 for D (6 bases). V lost 0 bases and J lost 4, with 13 bases in between. The germline V gene has CDR1 DFQATT and CDR2 SNEGSKA (reference sequence). The CDR3 loop spans 15 amino acids. The chain's CDR3 is CSARDGQSIYNEQFF. CDR3 DNA: TGCAGTGCTAGAGACGGACAGTCCATATACAATGAGCAGTTCTTC.

The V call is TRBV3-1, the J call TRBJ2-7, with 12 nucleotides matching TRBD2. Germline V gene sequence: CDR1 LGHDT, CDR2 YNNKEL (reference sequence). CDR3 length equals 15 residues. Trimming at V came to 4 bases and at J to 5 bases, leaving 6 bases not matched to a gene. In nucleotides, the CDR3 is TGTGCCAGCAGCCCCGGACTAGCGGGGTTACACGAGCAGTACTTC. Translated, it gives CASSPGLAGLHEQYF.

This chain connects TRBV9 to TRBJ2-1; possibly TRBD2 for D (6 bases). The CDR3 totals 17 residues. CDR1 SGDLS and CDR2 YYNGEE come from the germline V gene. The ends were cut back, 3 bases at V and 0 bases at J, with 16 bases in the middle. The CDR3 loop reads CASSEVRGVTSYNEQFF. Written as DNA, the CDR3 is TGTGCCAGCAGCGAGGTACGCGGGGTCACCTCCTACAATGAGCAGTTCTTC. The full variable domain, with the rest looked up from reference TRBV9 and TRBJ2-1, is DSGVTQTPKHLITATGQRVTLRCSPRSGDLSVYWYQQSLDQGLQFLIQYYNGEERAKGNILERFSAQQFPDLHSELNLSSLELGDSALYFCASSEVRGVTSYNEQFFGPGTRLTVL.

The chain uses TRBV6-1 and TRBJ2-2; tentatively, D is TRBD2 (6 bases). The CDR3 length is 16 residues. Germline V gene sequence: CDR1 MNHNS, CDR2 SASEGT. The V and J ends lost 2 bases and 4 bases respectively, with 14 bases between them. The CDR3 bases are TGTGCCAGCAGTGAATCGTTGGTGCGGGGCACCGGGGAGCTGTTTTTT. Translated: CASSESLVRGTGELFF.

This chain links TRBV12-3 or TRBV12-4 with TRBJ1-2, with D hard to call. CDR3 length: 12 amino acids. Trimming stripped 5 bases from V and 6 bases from J, with 10 bases between. CDR3 in amino acids: CASSGEVDGYTF. DNA of the CDR3: TGTGCCAGCAGTGGAGAGGTGGATGGCTACACCTTC.

This chain uses TRBV20-1 with TRBJ2-3, with D possibly matching TRBD1 (5 bases). The CDR3 runs 13 residues. Germline CDR1 DFQATT, CDR2 SNEGSKA (reference sequence). The V end lost 5 bases, the J end lost 2 bases, and 11 bases lay between the germline ends. The CDR3 reads CSAWTPFTDTQYF. The CDR3 nucleotides read TGCAGTGCTTGGACACCCTTCACAGATACGCAGTATTTT.

This chain links TRBV27 with TRBJ2-3, with D unclear. The CDR3 runs 14 residues. Germline V gene lookup returns CDR1 MNHEY and CDR2 SMNVEV (reference sequence). Trimming removed 0 bases at V and 2 bases at J, with 6 bases between. CDR3 sequence (DNA): TGTGCCAGCAGTTTATCCACTTACACAGATACGCAGTATTTT. This codes for CASSLSTYTDTQYF.